These 9 T cell receptor beta chains came from one sample sequenced in a study of shared clonotypes between healthy human individuals. Generated by immunoSEQ multiplex PCR, the TCRdb table keeps only in-frame clones and is missing some. The sample has around 2,000,000 clones, 90% to 95% seen once; the top ten hold more than 0.1%. The source material was naive CD4+ T cells sorted from blood. Subset noted: CD45RA+ positively selected. The receptors shown here come from a man between 18 and 35 years old in good health.

V is TRBV9 and J is TRBJ2-7, with D maybe TRBD1 (6 bases). Looked up from germline, CDR1 is SGDLS and CDR2 is YYNGEE. V gave up 4 bases and J gave up 2 bases, with 13 bases separating them. The CDR3 totals 14 residues. The CDR3 DNA is TGTGCCAGCAGCACGGACAGTGGTACCTACGAGCAGTACTTC. This translates into CASSTDSGTYEQYF.

The chain is built from TRBV5-1 and TRBJ2-7; no clear D gene. Per germline, CDR1 SGHRS and CDR2 YFSETQ. Trimming took 3 bases from V and 3 from J, leaving 19 bases between them. The CDR3 covers 16 residues. The CDR3 sequence: CASSSPSSGEVYEQYF. DNA of the CDR3: TGCGCCAGCAGCTCCCCCTCGTCAGGTGAAGTCTACGAGCAGTACTTC.

V usage is TRBV6-1 and J usage is TRBJ2-7; no reliable D call. The V and J ends lost 8 bases and 2 bases respectively, with 7 bases between them. Germline V gene lookup returns CDR1 MNHNS and CDR2 SASEGT. The CDR3 is made up of 11 amino acids. The DNA for the CDR3 is TGTGCCAGCGGGCTAACCTACGAGCAGTACTTC. This translates into CASGLTYEQYF.

This clone was picked up a small number of times. The chain employs TRBV5-1 and TRBJ1-4; 12 nucleotides align to TRBD1. Germline lookup yields CDR1 SGHRS and CDR2 YFSETQ. The CDR3 has 16 amino acids. V shed 3 bases and J 5 bases; nucleotides not matched to a gene: 5. The CDR3 reads CASSSGTGGINEKLFF. CDR3 coding DNA: TGCGCCAGCAGCTCCGGGACAGGGGGCATAAATGAAAAACTGTTTTTT. The whole variable domain, remainder taken from reference TRBV5-1 and TRBJ1-4, is KAGVTQTPRYLIKTRGQQVTLSCSPISGHRSVSWYQQTPGQGLQFLFEYFSETQRNKGNFPGRFSGRQFSNSRSEMNVSTLELGDSALYLCASSSGTGGINEKLFFGSGTQLSVL.

This rearrangement joins TRBV6-5 to TRBJ2-2, with D tentatively TRBD2 (6 bases). CDR1 is MNHEY and CDR2 is SVGAGI in the germline V gene. The V end was cut by 6 bases, the J end by 4 bases, with 15 bases between. This CDR3 comprises 15 residues. The CDR3 reads CASRARLSGTGELFF. The DNA of the CDR3 is TGTGCCAGCAGAGCGAGACTTAGCGGCACCGGGGAGCTGTTTTTT.

This clone was observed once. The chain carries TRBV5-1 and TRBJ2-7, with D tentatively TRBD1 (6 bases). Germline-derived CDR1 and CDR2 are SGHRS and YFSETQ. The CDR3 has 13 amino acids. Trimming left V 6 bases short and J 6 bases short, with 16 bases between. CDR3 nucleotide sequence: TGCGCCAGCACCTCCGAGTACAGGGCCGAGCAGTACTTC. It codes for CASTSEYRAEQYF.

The gene calls are TRBV9 and TRBJ2-3, with no clear D. Germline V CDR1 and CDR2: SGDLS, YYNGEE. V gave up 7 bases and J gave up 4 bases, with 19 bases separating them. CDR3 length equals 15 residues. The CDR3 loop is CASGPYGATPDTQYF. CDR3 in DNA: TGTGCCAGCGGTCCGTATGGAGCGACGCCAGATACGCAGTATTTT.

Of note for this clone: Other nucleotide sequences from this sample produce the same CDR3. The gene calls are TRBV11-2 and TRBJ1-3; D perhaps matches TRBD1 (5 bases). Germline V CDR1 and CDR2: SGHAT, FQNNGV. The CDR3 runs 15 residues. V dropped 0 bases and J dropped 4 bases, with 10 bases sitting between them. Written as DNA, the CDR3 is TGTGCCAGCAGCTTAGACAGGGTGGAAGGAAACACCATATATTTT. This codes for CASSLDRVEGNTIYF.

This clone was detected once. This chain connects TRBV7-2 to TRBJ2-1, with D possibly being TRBD1 (6 bases). The V gene's germline CDR1 is SGHTA and CDR2 FQGNSA. V was cut by 4 bases and J by 4 bases, with 20 bases left in between. This CDR3 has 17 amino acids. The CDR3 region is CASSYLRGEGGYNEQFF. The CDR3 DNA follows: TGTGCCAGCAGCTACCTCAGAGGGGAAGGGGGATACAATGAGCAGTTCTTC.